This paragraph reports one T cell receptor beta chain. The antigen it recognizes is unknown. The record has no base qualities; no much larger clone is one base away. The CDR3 runs 16 residues from the cysteine to the phenylalanine. Only the CDR3 DNA stays, 48 bases, in frame from base 1. V drops 2 bases and J drops 2 bases, leaving 13 bases in between. CDR1 and CDR2 are drawn from the germline V gene: MDHEN, SYDVKM. The immunoSEQ Assay, a bias-controlled multiplex PCR, was used to amplify TCRbeta CDR3 regions from genomic DNA. On the authors' methods: The number of nucleated cells in each sample was estimated by amplification of reference gene primers within the assay. Sequence reads were collapsed and filtered to measure the absolute abundance of every unique TCRbeta CDR3 rearrangement. For each sample, productive Simpson clonality was calculated as the square root of Simpson's diversity index across productive rearrangements. TCRdb stores this immuneACCESS table with in-frame sequences only. Part of the clones is absent; in the studies checked, under half of the shortfall reflects unresolved V genes, and no reason is known for the rest. The DNA was the basis for D and trimming; V, J and clone size are from that table. The sample table holds some 83,000 clones, of which about 84% were seen once. Under 8.5% of the sample comes from the top ten.

The record originates from a study of blood T cell repertoires in COVID-19 (dated by TCRdb to 2018 to 2020). About the investigation overall: Samples covering the acute and convalescent phases of COVID-19 were provided by collaborators in the United States, Italy and Spain. The dataset comprised deeply sampled blood TCRbeta repertoires from subjects exposed to, actively infected with, or recovered from COVID-19. Samples were obtained from the ongoing ImmuneRACE study (first 160 participants) and from over a thousand subjects provided by 6 global collaborators. A de-identified subject ID, COVID-19 status, age in years and sex were almost always included in the sample metadata. Where available, HLA class I and class II types were obtained from metadata supplied by the sample provider rather than from assay-based typing. The prospective study material was composed of cDNA or gDNA derived from T cells, B-cell-depleted T cells, or PBMCs. A freely available public database, intended as a resource for researchers studying the immune response to SARS-CoV-2, is where the repertoires were released. The paper as a whole reports these results and caveats: The quantity of clinical and demographic metadata differed by source and by participant and was supplied without curation.

Collaborating institutions collected whole blood in K2EDTA tubes following their own protocols. For TCRbeta analysis, collaborators shipped samples in one of three forms: frozen whole blood, isolated PBMCs, or DNA extracted from either of those sample types. Material: peripheral blood. The V and J genes are TRBV28 and TRBJ2-1; a tentative D match to TRBD2 spans 5 bases. The receptor's source is a man in his forties or fifties with active COVID-19. CDR3 sequence: CASSLEGVNPYNEQFF. The DNA sequence follows: TGTGCCAGCAGTTTAGAGGGAGTGAACCCCTACAATGAGCAGTTCTTC.